The clone carrying this T cell receptor beta chain was found a few times. Next came a second PCR, run for about 6 to 12 cycles, which used a sample-barcoded 5' primer along with a J-beta primer mix. Each CDR3 protein is one row after TCRdb ran MiXCR on the 5' RACE reads. The profile shows hundreds of thousands of distinct CDR3 sequences, 27% of them singletons. V lost 8 bases to trimming and J lost 2 bases, with 13 bases between them. CDR1 MNHEY and CDR2 SVGEGT come from the germline V gene. This CDR3 is 15 amino acids long. This sample is part of a study of blood T cells in healthy people across ages. The same data also went into a second study, on T cells of mothers and their children.

Sequences were obtained from blood. The chain carries TRBV6-2 or TRBV6-3 and TRBJ2-6; D unresolved. The sequence came from a boy aged 2 to 10 in good health. CDR3 nucleotide sequence: TGTGCCAGCCAATACCCCATCGCTGGGGCCAACGTCCTGACTTTC. Protein: CASQYPIAGANVLTF.